The clone carrying this T cell receptor beta chain appeared many times. Its antigen remains unknown. The entry originates in a study of Graves' ophthalmopathy and Graves' hyperthyroidism. Ophthalmopathy was moderately-to-severely active, CAS at least 3, NOSPECS at least 4, lasting under 3 months. In this cohort, patients with other autoimmune diseases, uncontrolled infections, pregnancy or lactation were excluded. The CDR3 runs to 14 residues. The germline CDR1 and CDR2 sequences are ENHRY and SYGVKD. The germline V and J ends were trimmed by 3 bases and 3 bases, with 9 bases remaining between them. Amplification from RNA transcripts yielded the TCR beta CDR3 regions. An initial RT-PCR round employing HTBI primers preceded a second-round multiplex PCR. One entry per CDR3 protein results from TCRdb running MiXCR on the multiplex PCR reads. The top ten hold around two fifths of the sample, which has about 220,000 distinct CDR3 sequences, 20% to 25% seen once.

Overall study findings and caveats: The model forecast ophthalmopathy progression, reaching 70.59% sensitivity and 72% to 80% specificity. Blood also held most thyroid clonotypes expanded above 0.001 frequency.

This sequence was found in a woman aged 45-65 years with Graves' ophthalmopathy. This chain uses TRBV10-3 with TRBJ1-3; possibly TRBD1 for D (5 bases). The sample comprised peripheral blood. In nucleotides, the CDR3 is TGTGCCATCAGTGACGGGACGGGTGGAAACACCATATATTTT. Its translation is CAISDGTGGNTIYF.